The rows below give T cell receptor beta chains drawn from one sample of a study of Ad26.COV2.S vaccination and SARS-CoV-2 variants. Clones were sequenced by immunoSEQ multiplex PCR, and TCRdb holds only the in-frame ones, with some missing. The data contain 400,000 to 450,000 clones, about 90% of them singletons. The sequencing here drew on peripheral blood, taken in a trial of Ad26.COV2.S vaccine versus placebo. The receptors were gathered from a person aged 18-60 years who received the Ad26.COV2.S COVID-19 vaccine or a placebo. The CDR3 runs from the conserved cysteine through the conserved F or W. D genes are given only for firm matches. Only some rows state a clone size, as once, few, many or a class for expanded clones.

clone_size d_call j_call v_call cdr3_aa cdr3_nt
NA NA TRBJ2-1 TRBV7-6 CASSPRLSGHDWNEQFF TGTGCCAGCAGCCCGAGGTTGAGCGGACATGATTGGAATGAGCAGTTCTTC
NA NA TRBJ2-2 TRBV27 CASSLWANTGELFF TGTGCCAGCAGTTTGTGGGCGAACACCGGGGAGCTGTTTTTT
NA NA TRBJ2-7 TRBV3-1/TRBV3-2 CASSQDTSLQGGRYEQYF TGTGCCAGCAGCCAAGATACATCTCTACAGGGTGGGCGCTACGAGCAGTACTTC
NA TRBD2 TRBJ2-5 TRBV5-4 CASSPNGGRRVQETQYF TGTGCCAGCAGCCCCAATGGCGGGAGGCGGGTCCAAGAGACCCAGTACTTC
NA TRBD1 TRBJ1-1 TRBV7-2 CASSWETGGNTEAFF TGTGCCAGCAGCTGGGAGACAGGGGGCAACACTGAAGCTTTCTTT
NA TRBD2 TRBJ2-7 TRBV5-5 CASSLGLAVYEQYF TGTGCCAGCAGCCTTGGACTAGCGGTCTACGAGCAGTACTTC
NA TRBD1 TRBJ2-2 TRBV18 CASSGGTGNTGELFF TGTGCCAGCTCAGGCGGGACAGGGAACACCGGGGAGCTGTTTTTT
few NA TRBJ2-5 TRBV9 CASSVGGTTQETQYF TGTGCCAGCAGCGTAGGGGGGACCACACAAGAGACCCAGTACTTC
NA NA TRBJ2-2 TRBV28 CASSSPGQTGELFF TGTGCCAGCAGTTCCCCAGGGCAAACCGGGGAGCTGTTTTTT
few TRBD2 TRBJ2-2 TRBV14 CASSHPSGRITGELFF TGTGCCAGCAGCCACCCTAGCGGGAGGATCACCGGGGAGCTGTTTTTT
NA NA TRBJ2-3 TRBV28 CASTTLTHPDTQYF TGTGCCAGCACCACCTTGACCCACCCCGATACGCAGTATTTT
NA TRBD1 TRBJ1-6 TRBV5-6 CASSPGQDRARAYNSPLHF TGTGCCAGCAGCCCCGGACAGGACAGGGCGAGGGCCTATAATTCACCCCTCCACTTT
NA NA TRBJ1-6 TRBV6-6 CASSIRDIDNSPLHF TGTGCCAGCAGCATCCGGGACATCGATAATTCACCCCTCCACTTT
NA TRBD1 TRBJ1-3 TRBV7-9 CASSALSGGSGNTIYF TGTGCCAGCAGCGCCCTATCAGGGGGCTCAGGAAACACCATATATTTT